This T cell receptor (beta chain) was identified during a study of T cell changes during pregnancy in multiple sclerosis. TCRdb keeps only in-frame clones here, not all; method: immunoSEQ multiplex PCR. Of around 19,000 clones in the sample, 88% were seen once. The source of this sequence is a female donor in good health, enrolled as a control in a pregnancy study. The specimen comprised CD8+ T cells from peripheral blood mononuclear cells, sampled after pregnancy.

The CDR3 DNA sequence: TGTGCCAGCTCACCCCGACAGGCCCAGGGAGAGACCCAGTACTTC. Translation gives CASSPRQAQGETQYF. This chain joins TRBV18 and TRBJ2-5; possibly TRBD1 for D (6 bases). The germline gives CDR1 KGHSH, CDR2 LQKENI. The CDR3 sequence is 15 residues long. Trimming took off 3 bases at V and 4 bases at J, with 15 bases between the two ends.